The 22 T cell receptor beta chains reported below all come from one sample, sequenced in a study of blood T cell repertoires in COVID-19. This table comes from immunoSEQ multiplex PCR, and its TCRdb copy is limited to in-frame clones, with some not included. The repertoire holds some 320,000 clones, with under 90% as singletons. Sequencing was done on a sample of PBMCs or T cells enriched from blood (not recorded which). Receptors originate from a woman in her fifties or sixties who had been exposed to COVID-19.

The count of this clone is one. The chain carries TRBV7-9 and TRBJ2-1; 7 bases are shared with TRBD1. V was clipped by 6 bases and J by 9 bases; unmatched bases: 11. The CDR3 length is 14 residues. Per the germline V gene, CDR1 is SEHNR and CDR2 is FQNEAQ (reference sequence). The chain's CDR3 is CASSHGGQASEQFF. CDR3 nucleotides: TGTGCCAGCAGTCACGGCGGACAGGCGAGTGAGCAGTTCTTC. Full variable domain (remainder filled in from reference TRBV7-9 and TRBJ2-1): DTGVSQNPRHKITKRGQNVTFRCDPISEHNRLYWYRQTLGQGPEFLTYFQNEAQLEKSRLLSDRFSAERPKGSFSTLEIQRTEQGDSAMYLCASSHGGQASEQFFGPGTRLTVL.

The chain joins TRBV6-5 to TRBJ2-5, with 10 bases fitting TRBD2. The length of the CDR3 is 16 residues. Germline V lookup: CDR1 MNHEY, CDR2 SVGAGI. The trim removed 0 bases at V and 5 bases at J, leaving 6 bases unmatched. The CDR3 DNA reads as TGTGCCAGCAGTTACTCGAGTAGCGGGGGGTTTGAGACCCAGTACTTC. Translated: CASSYSSSGGFETQYF.

V usage is TRBV6-1 and J usage is TRBJ2-4, with 11 bases aligning to TRBD1. Trimming took 2 bases from V and 1 from J; bases not matched to a gene: 7. This CDR3 has 18 amino acids. Germline V gene lookup returns CDR1 MNHNS and CDR2 SASEGT. In nucleotides, the CDR3 is TGTGCCAGCAGTGAACGAGGACAGGGGGCGGGGGCCAAAAACATTCAGTACTTC. Protein: CASSERGQGAGAKNIQYF.

The rearrangement joins TRBV29-1 to TRBJ1-1; TRBD1 matches 8 bases. The germline V gene encodes CDR1 SQVTM and CDR2 ANQGSEA. J gave up 0 bases and V 0 bases, and 9 bases lay outside the gene matches. The length of the CDR3 is 17 residues. This chain's CDR3 is CSVEEARTGWLNTEAFF. In DNA form, the CDR3 reads TGCAGCGTTGAAGAGGCAAGGACAGGGTGGTTGAACACTGAAGCTTTCTTT.

The rearrangement links TRBV5-1 to TRBJ1-1; D ambiguous. This CDR3 region has 13 residues. Germline CDR1 SGHRS, CDR2 YFSETQ. The germline V and J ends were trimmed by 2 bases and 3 bases, with 8 bases remaining between them. The CDR3 DNA sequence: TGCGCCAGCAGCTTTTCGGCGGACACTGAAGCTTTCTTT. It encodes CASSFSADTEAFF.

The chain couples TRBV5-1 to TRBJ2-5; the match to TRBD1 covers 8 bases. The ends lost 0 bases at V and 5 bases at J; junction bases unmatched: 9. Germline V gives CDR1 SGHRS, CDR2 YFSETQ. CDR3 length: 16 residues. CDR3 loop: CASSLGQGALSETQYF. CDR3 DNA: TGCGCCAGCAGCTTGGGGCAGGGGGCACTCAGCGAGACCCAGTACTTC. The full variable domain, in which reference TRBV5-1 and TRBJ2-5 provide the parts outside the CDR3, is KAGVTQTPRYLIKTRGQQVTLSCSPISGHRSVSWYQQTPGQGLQFLFEYFSETQRNKGNFPGRFSGRQFSNSRSEMNVSTLELGDSALYLCASSLGQGALSETQYFGPGTRLLVL.

This clone was observed a few times. The V gene is TRBV14, the J gene TRBJ1-2; D gene uncertain. The CDR3 contains 12 residues. The ends were cut back, 2 bases at V and 2 bases at J, with 3 bases in the middle. Germline values: CDR1 SGHDN, CDR2 FVKESK. This CDR3 is CASSQQNYGYTF. In nucleotides, the CDR3 is TGTGCCAGCAGCCAACAGAACTATGGCTACACCTTC.

The chain links TRBV19 to TRBJ2-2; 7 positions match TRBD1. Unmatched junction bases numbered 3, after V lost 8 bases and J lost 0 bases. The germline gives CDR1 LNHDA, CDR2 SQIVND (reference sequence). The length of the CDR3 is 14 residues. CDR3 nucleotide sequence: TGTGCCAGTCGAGGGACAGCGAACACCGGGGAGCTGTTTTTT. This sequence encodes CASRGTANTGELFF.

The genes are TRBV4-1 and TRBJ1-5; no firm D call. CDR3 length equals 14 residues. Germline-derived CDR1 and CDR2 are MGHRA and YSYEKL. Trimming shortened V by 1 base and J by 8 bases, and 12 bases separated the two germline ends. The CDR3 DNA follows: TGCGCCAGCAGCCAAGGCTTGCCCGGGAAGCCCCAGCATTTT. Protein sequence: CASSQGLPGKPQHF.

The J gene is TRBJ2-1, the V gene TRBV4-2, with D perhaps TRBD1 (6 bases). The germline V and J ends were trimmed by 1 base and 8 bases, with 12 bases remaining between them. The germline V gene has CDR1 LGHNA and CDR2 YNFKEQ. CDR3 length: 14 residues. The DNA of the CDR3 is TGTGCCAGCAGCCAAGCTTCAGGGGTCTATGAGCAGTTCTTC. Residues: CASSQASGVYEQFF.

The chain links TRBV28 to TRBJ1-4; the D gene is possibly TRBD1 (5 bases). The CDR3 is 15 amino acids. Trimming shortened V by 5 bases and J by 0 bases, and 10 bases separated the two germline ends. Germline assignment: CDR1 MDHEN and CDR2 SYDVKM. The CDR3 reads CASSRRGTTNEKLFF. CDR3 bases: TGTGCCAGCAGTAGACGGGGGACAACTAATGAAAAACTGTTTTTT. Drawing the rest from reference TRBV28 and TRBJ1-4, the complete variable domain is DVKVTQSSRYLVKRTGEKVFLECVQDMDHENMFWYRQDPGLGLRLIYFSYDVKMKEKGDIPEGYSVSREKKERFSLILESASTNQTSMYLCASSRRGTTNEKLFFGSGTQLSVL.

V usage is TRBV7-2 and J usage is TRBJ1-1; maybe TRBD1 (6 bases). The CDR3 is made up of 17 amino acids. Trimming stripped 5 bases from V and 0 bases from J, with 19 bases between. Germline CDR1 SGHTA, CDR2 FQGNSA. The CDR3 nucleotides are TGTGCCAGCAGCCTGGCCCAGACATGGGACATGAACACTGAAGCTTTCTTT. As protein: CASSLAQTWDMNTEAFF.

The chain employs TRBV7-2 and TRBJ2-7; D unresolved. This CDR3 region has 13 residues. The ends were cut back, 9 bases at V and 0 bases at J, with 12 bases in the middle. CDR1 and CDR2 from the germline V gene are SGHTA and FQGNSA. CDR3 residues: CASTRSISYEQYF. The CDR3 coding sequence is TGTGCCAGTACCAGGTCCATCTCCTACGAGCAGTACTTC.

The rearrangement links TRBV7-9 to TRBJ2-3; 8 bases map to TRBD2. V was pared by 5 bases and J by 5 bases, with 15 bases of the junction left unmatched. CDR3 size: 17 residues. In germline, CDR1 is SEHNR, CDR2 FQNEAQ (reference sequence). The DNA for the CDR3 is TGTGCCAGCAGCCACCCCGAGCGGGGGAGAGCGGGAGATACGCAGTATTTT. Amino acids: CASSHPERGRAGDTQYF.

J is TRBJ2-7 and V is TRBV3-1 (or the pseudogene TRBV3-2), with TRBD2 as a possible D gene (5 bases). The CDR3 runs 16 residues. The V and J ends lost 3 bases and 2 bases respectively, with 17 bases between them. The germline V gene encodes CDR1 LGHDT and CDR2 YNNKEL (reference sequence). The CDR3 DNA reads TGTGCCAGCAGCCATGGACTTGGGTCTGATGCCTACGAGCAGTACTTC. It codes for CASSHGLGSDAYEQYF.

This chain connects TRBV11-2 to TRBJ1-2; 7 nucleotides line up with TRBD1. V lost 3 bases, J lost 0 bases, and 4 bases stayed unmatched. This CDR3 is 15 amino acids long. Germline-derived CDR1 and CDR2 are SGHAT and FQNNGV. The CDR3 DNA follows: TGTGCCAGCAGCTTCGGGACAGCCACTAACTATGGCTACACCTTC. It encodes CASSFGTATNYGYTF.

In this sample, this clone turned up once. The J gene is TRBJ2-6, the V gene TRBV24-1; D ambiguous. The ends were cut back, 2 bases at V and 3 bases at J, with 4 bases in the middle. Germline loops: CDR1 KGHDR, CDR2 SFDVKD. This CDR3 comprises 14 residues. The CDR3 is CATSDWSGANVLTF. In nucleotides, the CDR3 is TGTGCCACCAGTGATTGGAGTGGGGCCAACGTCCTGACTTTC.

The genes are TRBV29-1 and TRBJ1-2; TRBD1 matches 7 bases. Germline values: CDR1 SQVTM, CDR2 ANQGSEA. This CDR3 region has 13 residues. The junction had 9 bases not matched to a gene; V was cut back by 7 bases and J by 4 bases. CDR3 region: CSAAGGRGYGYTF. The CDR3 coding sequence is TGCAGCGCCGCAGGGGGTCGTGGCTATGGCTACACCTTC.

The rearrangement links TRBV11-2 to TRBJ2-3; tentatively, D is TRBD1 (5 bases). Germline V gene sequence: CDR1 SGHAT, CDR2 FQNNGV. The V end lost 5 bases, the J end lost 6 bases, and 9 bases lay between the germline ends. The CDR3 extends over 12 amino acids. DNA of the CDR3: TGTGCCAGCAGCCAGGGTCGGGATACGCAGTATTTT. It yields the protein CASSQGRDTQYF. The full variable domain, its missing parts supplied by reference TRBV11-2 and TRBJ2-3, is EAGVAQSPRYKIIEKRQSVAFWCNPISGHATLYWYQQILGQGPKLLIQFQNNGVVDDSQLPKDRFSAERLKGVDSTLKIQPAKLEDSAVYLCASSQGRDTQYFGPGTRLTVL.

The chain uses TRBV5-1 and TRBJ2-2; D gene uncertain. Trimming took 5 bases from V and 7 from J, leaving 9 bases between them. Germline V gene sequence: CDR1 SGHRS, CDR2 YFSETQ. The CDR3 covers 12 residues. CDR3 sequence: CASSLAGGELFF. The CDR3 nucleotides are TGCGCCAGCAGTCTGGCAGGCGGGGAGCTGTTTTTT.

V usage is TRBV28 and J usage is TRBJ1-5; 7 positions agree with TRBD1. The V and J ends lost 8 bases and 9 bases, in that order; junction bases with no gene match: 16. The germline V gene has CDR1 MDHEN and CDR2 SYDVKM. The CDR3 runs 15 residues. The CDR3 loop reads CASRRDSLTVRPQHF. The CDR3 DNA is TGTGCCAGCCGAAGGGACAGCCTGACGGTTAGGCCCCAGCATTTT.

The chain recombines TRBV7-9 with TRBJ1-3, with D uncertain. V gave up 1 base and J gave up 3 bases, with 10 bases separating them. In germline, CDR1 is SEHNR, CDR2 FQNEAQ (reference sequence). The length of the CDR3 is 15 residues. CDR3 nucleotide sequence: TGTGCCAGCAGCTTAGTCCTGGGAGGTGGAAACACCATATATTTT. It translates to CASSLVLGGGNTIYF. Together with reference TRBV7-9 and TRBJ1-3, the CDR3 gives the full variable domain: DTGVSQNPRHKITKRGQNVTFRCDPISEHNRLYWYRQTLGQGPEFLTYFQNEAQLEKSRLLSDRFSAERPKGSFSTLEIQRTEQGDSAMYLCASSLVLGGGNTIYFGEGSWLTVV.